This T cell receptor (beta chain) stems from a study of shared clonotypes between healthy human individuals. Study in general: Donor ages ranged 18 to 49 years: a couple of women, a few men. There were three CD4 naive, three CD4 memory, two CD8 naive and one CD8 memory plates per donor. Study results and limitations: The authors sampled blood alone, and tissue repertoires likely differ.

Details on this clone: Antigen unknown.

Under the authors' procedure: Filtering differed because ImmunoSEQ produced junction-only sequences that carried no quality scores. Sequenced by immunoSEQ multiplex PCR; TCRdb stores in-frame clones only, minus some. Clone size and the V and J calls come from that table; the DNA yielded D and trimming. The sample has around 2.1 million clones; roughly 91% are singletons. Selected positively for CCR7 and CD45RO-negative, naive CD8 cells excluded terminally differentiated effector memory CD45RA+ cells. CDR1 is SGHRS and CDR2 is YFSETQ in the germline V gene. The CDR3 has 15 residues. The ends lost 3 bases at V and 1 base at J; junction bases unmatched: 4.

Sequenced material: naive CD8+ T cells from PBMCs. The chain employs TRBV5-1 and TRBJ1-1; TRBD1 agrees at 9 bases. This TCR came from a man between 18 and 29 years old in good health. Some clones in this sample may be carry-over from other donors' samples. CDR3 protein: CASSSGQGRNTEAFF. CDR3 nucleotide sequence: TGCGCCAGCAGCTCCGGACAGGGGAGGAACACTGAAGCTTTCTTT.